These T cell receptor beta chains were read from a single sample in a study of metastatic and nonmetastatic thyroid tumors. TCRdb re-clonotyped the PCR reads via MiXCR. The sample yields some 28,000 clones, approximately 17% seen once. The material sequenced was blood. Receptors were obtained from a female donor with papillary thyroid cancer or a benign thyroid nodule (not recorded which). Some clones in this sample may be carry-over from other donors' samples. The CDR3 runs from the conserved cysteine through the conserved F or W. A D gene is named only where the DNA matches it firmly. Expanded clones get a size class; other rows say once, few or many, or leave the size out.

TRBJ2-7	TRBV7-7	NA	14	many	CASSPGTGNYEQYF	TGTGCCAGCAGCCCTGGGACGGGAAACTACGAGCAGTACTTC
TRBJ2-3	TRBV19	NA	16	many	CASSILTAGDADTQYF	TGTGCCAGTAGTATTCTCACCGCTGGTGACGCAGATACGCAGTATTTT
TRBJ2-1	TRBV5-4	TRBD2	13	few	CASSSTSDDEQFF	TGTGCCAGCAGCTCGACTAGCGACGATGAGCAGTTCTTC
TRBJ2-5	TRBV30	TRBD2	13	many	CAWSRGGQETQYF	TGTGCCTGGAGTCGGGGGGGTCAAGAGACCCAGTACTTC
TRBJ2-1	TRBV7-2	TRBD1	16	NA	CASSLPGQGLNNEQFF	TGTGCCAGCAGCTTACCGGGACAGGGCCTTAACAATGAGCAGTTCTTC
TRBJ1-1	TRBV30	NA	13	NA	CAWTRSFRTEAFF	TGTGCCTGGACTCGGAGTTTCCGGACTGAAGCTTTCTTT
TRBJ2-7	TRBV20-1	NA	16	once	CSARSFSRLGVYEQYF	TGCAGTGCTAGATCCTTTTCTAGGTTAGGTGTCTACGAGCAGTACTTC
TRBJ2-7	TRBV19	NA	12	few	CASSDSSYEQYF	TGTGCCAGTAGTGACAGCTCCTACGAGCAGTACTTC
TRBJ1-1	TRBV30	NA	13	NA	CAWGSRVGTEAFF	TGTGCCTGGGGGTCTCGGGTTGGAACTGAAGCTTTCTTT
TRBJ2-7	TRBV10-3	TRBD2	16	few	CAISENTSGRAYEQYF	TGTGCCATCAGTGAGAACACTAGCGGGAGGGCCTACGAGCAGTACTTC
TRBJ1-6	TRBV5-6	NA	13	many	CASSLDRYSPLHF	TGTGCCAGCAGCTTGGACAGATATTCACCCCTCCACTTT
TRBJ2-7	TRBV30	NA	12	once	CAWNGDSYEQYF	TGTGCCTGGAATGGGGATTCCTACGAGCAGTACTTC
TRBJ2-7	TRBV6-2/TRBV6-3	TRBD2	15	many	CASTTLAGGLYEQYF	TGCGCCAGCACCACACTAGCGGGAGGACTCTACGAGCAGTACTTC
TRBJ2-1	TRBV2	TRBD2	16	many	CASSARRTSGYNEQFF	TGTGCCAGCAGTGCCCGAAGGACTAGCGGATACAATGAGCAGTTCTTC
TRBJ1-5	TRBV6-5	NA	14	NA	CAGIKQLGNQPQHF	TGTGCCGGCATTAAACAGTTAGGGAATCAGCCCCAGCATTTT